A single sample gave rise to the 32 T cell receptor beta chains below, sequenced in a study of OX40 agonist ivuxolimab in advanced cancers. Libraries were built with the immunoSEQ multiplex PCR assay. TCRdb obtained this table from immuneACCESS and retained in-frame rearrangements with V and J assigned. These tables miss some clones; where compared with another copy, unresolved V genes account for less than half of the shortfall, and the remainder is unexplained. The sample table contains approximately 100,000 clones; only one count was recorded for around 85% of them. The ten largest clones capture 3.5% to 4% of the sample. The sequencing here drew on CD4+ or CD8+ T cells sorted from blood, taken in a trial of the OX40 agonist ivuxolimab. These TCRs come from an adult with an advanced solid tumor such as melanoma, head and neck, liver or kidney cancer.

The V call is TRBV10-1, the J call TRBJ2-1, with 10 bases identical to TRBD2. Germline assignment: CDR1 WNHNN and CDR2 SYGVQD (reference sequence). This CDR3 has 13 amino acids. Trimming at V came to 3 bases and at J to 14 bases, leaving 7 bases not matched to a gene. CDR3 loop: CASSDQREGQEFF. Written as DNA, the CDR3 is TGCGCCAGCAGTGATCAGCGGGAGGGCCAGGAGTTCTTC.

The chain has TRBV7-9 and TRBJ2-7; a possible D gene is TRBD2 (5 bases). The CDR3 has 15 amino acids. V lost 5 bases to trimming and J lost 5 bases, with 19 bases between them. Germline-derived CDR1 and CDR2 are SEHNR and FQNEAQ (reference sequence). The CDR3 DNA follows: TGTGCCAGCAGCCGTATGGCGGGTGACGGTAACGAGCAGTACTTC. It translates to CASSRMAGDGNEQYF.

The chain recombines TRBV30 with TRBJ2-1; 9 positions match TRBD1. Germline trimming cut 7 bases from V and 8 bases from J; bases unmatched to any gene: 9. Germline-derived CDR1 and CDR2 are GTSNPN and SVGIG (reference sequence). The CDR3 has 13 residues. CDR3 in DNA: TGTGCCTCGTCCCGGGACAGGGAACATGAGCAGTTCTTC. It specifies CASSRDREHEQFF.

The V call is TRBV4-2, the J call TRBJ2-1, with 9 positions matching TRBD2. Germline V gene data show CDR1 as LGHNA and CDR2 as YNFKEQ. With V trimmed by 4 bases and J by 0 bases, 7 bases remained unmatched. The CDR3 consists of 17 residues. The CDR3 sequence is CASSPLTSGYSYNEQFF. The DNA for the CDR3 is TGTGCCAGCAGCCCCTTGACTAGCGGCTACTCCTACAATGAGCAGTTCTTC.

This clone has just one count. V gene TRBV11-3 combines with J gene TRBJ2-7; D is possibly TRBD1 or TRBD2 (6 bases each). Germline lookup yields CDR1 SGHNT and CDR2 YENEEA. Trimming took 3 bases from V and 6 from J, leaving 15 bases between them. CDR3 size: 14 residues. The CDR3 is CASSLSRGGAEQYF. The DNA for the CDR3 is TGTGCCAGCAGCTTGTCCAGGGGAGGTGCCGAGCAGTACTTC.

This clone is a singleton in its sample. This chain links TRBV11-3 with TRBJ2-3; D may be TRBD2 (7 bases). Looked up from germline, CDR1 is SGHNT and CDR2 is YENEEA. The CDR3 extends over 17 amino acids. With 3 bases removed from V and 2 bases from J, the gap between germline ends came to 18 bases. CDR3 DNA sequence: TGTGCCAGCAGCTTTCTTGGGGGGGCGTTTCCCACAGATACGCAGTATTTT. Protein product: CASSFLGGAFPTDTQYF.

The rearrangement links TRBV18 to TRBJ1-5; D possibly corresponds to TRBD1 (6 bases). The germline V gene has CDR1 KGHSH and CDR2 LQKENI. This CDR3 is 13 amino acids long. Between the trimmed V and J ends, which lost 3 bases and 4 bases, there was a span of 7 bases. The CDR3 bases are TGTGCCAGCTCACCGACAGGAAATCAGCCCCAGCATTTT. Its protein product is CASSPTGNQPQHF.

The chain links TRBV7-9 to TRBJ1-1; 11 bases map to TRBD1. The CDR3 covers 16 residues. After removal of 4 bases from V and 4 bases from J, the junction contained 8 bases not matched to a gene. Germline loops: CDR1 SEHNR, CDR2 FQNEAQ (reference sequence). Here the CDR3 reads CASSSSAGTGGTEAFF. The CDR3 nucleotides are TGTGCCAGCAGCTCCTCTGCCGGGACAGGGGGCACTGAAGCTTTCTTT.

The gene calls are TRBV10-1 and TRBJ2-3; 8 bases line up with TRBD2. Germline CDR1 WNHNN, CDR2 SYGVQD (reference sequence). The CDR3 runs to 16 residues. With V trimmed by 3 bases and J by 4 bases, 9 bases remained unmatched. Here the CDR3 reads CASSDKAGRAPDTQYF. The CDR3 DNA is TGCGCCAGCAGTGACAAGGCCGGGAGGGCACCAGATACGCAGTATTTT.

The chain uses TRBV19 and TRBJ2-7, with D hard to call. V was pared by 1 base and J by 4 bases, with 14 bases between. The length of the CDR3 is 15 residues. Germline V gives CDR1 LNHDA, CDR2 SQIVND (reference sequence). CDR3 region: CASSIGNPTLYEQYF. The CDR3 coding sequence is TGTGCCAGTAGTATAGGGAATCCAACCCTATACGAGCAGTACTTC.

This clone was seen only a few times. The V and J genes are TRBV5-6 and TRBJ2-6, with D uncertain. Looked up from germline, CDR1 is SGHDT and CDR2 is YYEEEE. Trimming removed 0 bases at V and 3 bases at J, with 10 bases between. The CDR3 totals 16 residues. CDR3 nucleotide sequence: TGTGCCAGCAGCTTGGGGGCTCGGAATGGGGCCAACGTCCTGACTTTC. It encodes CASSLGARNGANVLTF.

The V call is TRBV7-2, the J call TRBJ1-2, with TRBD1 identical over 7 bases. The germline V gene has CDR1 SGHTA and CDR2 FQGNSA. J lost 8 bases, V lost 1 base, and 4 bases had no gene match. The CDR3 totals 13 residues. CDR3 amino acids: CASSLEGAGGYTF. The CDR3 nucleotides read TGTGCCAGCAGCTTAGAGGGGGCCGGGGGCTACACCTTC.

V is TRBV7-6 and J is TRBJ1-5; possibly TRBD1 for D (5 bases). Trimming shortened V by 5 bases and J by 4 bases, and 15 bases separated the two germline ends. Germline CDR1 SGHVS, CDR2 FNYEAQ. The CDR3 spans 15 residues. The CDR3 region is CASSPEVGGNQPQHF. The CDR3 region has the DNA TGTGCCAGCAGCCCAGAGGTGGGGGGAAATCAGCCCCAGCATTTT.

CDR3 in amino acids: CASTLDETSYGYTF. As DNA, the CDR3 is TGTGCCAGTACCCTAGACGAGACAAGCTATGGCTACACCTTC. V is TRBV19 and J is TRBJ1-2, with D hard to call. Germline values: CDR1 LNHDA, CDR2 SQIVND (reference sequence). Trimming took off 7 bases at V and 4 bases at J, with 16 bases between the two ends. CDR3 length: 14 amino acids.

The chain is built from TRBV27 and TRBJ2-7; no firm D call. Germline CDR1 reads MNHEY; CDR2 reads SMNVEV (reference sequence). The CDR3 consists of 13 residues. The V end lost 2 bases, the J end lost 0 bases, and 5 bases lay between the germline ends. CDR3 region: CASSLSNSYEQYF. The DNA of the CDR3 is TGTGCCAGCAGTTTAAGTAACTCCTACGAGCAGTACTTC.

This clone has only one observation. The V gene is TRBV2, the J gene TRBJ2-7, with 10 bases aligning to TRBD2. This CDR3 is 15 amino acids long. Germline V gene lookup returns CDR1 SNHLY and CDR2 FYNNEI. After removal of 2 bases from V and 4 bases from J, the junction contained 5 bases not matched to a gene. The CDR3 here is CASSELAGVIYEQYF. Written as DNA, the CDR3 is TGTGCCAGCAGTGAACTAGCGGGAGTAATTTACGAGCAGTACTTC.

This clone was seen once. The chain is built from TRBV5-1 and TRBJ2-7; 7 bases match TRBD2. Unmatched junction bases numbered 11, after V lost 10 bases and J lost 4 bases. This CDR3 is built from 13 residues. Germline CDR1 reads SGHRS; CDR2 reads YFSETQ. The chain's CDR3 is CAPIGGGSYEQYF. The CDR3 bases are TGCGCCCCCATTGGGGGGGGGAGTTACGAGCAGTACTTC.

The CDR3 DNA sequence: TGCGCCAGCAGCTTGGCTAGCGGGAGGCAAGGCACCGGGGAGCTGTTTTTT. Its translation: CASSLASGRQGTGELFF. V is TRBV5-1 and J is TRBJ2-2, with 11 bases aligning to TRBD2. CDR1 is SGHRS and CDR2 is YFSETQ in the germline V gene. Unmatched junction bases numbered 5, after V lost 0 bases and J lost 4 bases. The CDR3 runs 17 residues. The whole variable domain, remainder taken from reference TRBV5-1 and TRBJ2-2, is KAGVTQTPRYLIKTRGQQVTLSCSPISGHRSVSWYQQTPGQGLQFLFEYFSETQRNKGNFPGRFSGRQFSNSRSEMNVSTLELGDSALYLCASSLASGRQGTGELFFGEGSRLTVL.

The rearrangement links TRBV28 to TRBJ2-7; 12 nucleotides match TRBD2. The germline CDR1 and CDR2 sequences are MDHEN and SYDVKM. The V and J ends lost 4 bases and 3 bases, in that order; junction bases with no gene match: 25. The CDR3 totals 22 residues. CDR3 residues: CASSSLNRRTGLAGSIHYEQYF. The CDR3, as DNA: TGTGCCAGCAGTTCCCTAAACAGGAGAACTGGACTAGCGGGGAGTATTCACTACGAGCAGTACTTC.

The V call is TRBV11-2, the J call TRBJ2-2; no reliable D call. V lost 3 bases, J lost 6 bases, and 8 bases lay in between. The CDR3 is 13 amino acids. Germline loops: CDR1 SGHAT, CDR2 FQNNGV. CDR3 amino acids: CASSFRASGELFF. DNA for the CDR3: TGTGCCAGCAGCTTTCGGGCATCCGGGGAGCTGTTTTTT.

This chain links TRBV6-5 with TRBJ2-7, with 9 bases identical to TRBD2. The CDR3 loop spans 15 amino acids. Per the germline V gene, CDR1 is MNHEY and CDR2 is SVGAGI. J gave up 4 bases and V 0 bases, and 4 bases lay outside the gene matches. Here the CDR3 reads CASSYSAGGGYEQYF. CDR3 DNA sequence: TGTGCCAGCAGTTACTCTGCGGGAGGGGGGTACGAGCAGTACTTC.

The chain carries TRBV11-2 and TRBJ2-7; a weak D match, TRBD2 (7 bases). CDR1 and CDR2 (germline): SGHAT, FQNNGV. The V end was cut by 1 base, the J end by 2 bases, with 15 bases between. This CDR3 has 16 residues. This CDR3 is CASSLVAGEGAYEQYF. The CDR3 coding sequence is TGTGCCAGCAGCTTAGTTGCGGGGGAGGGGGCCTACGAGCAGTACTTC.

The V and J genes are TRBV15 and TRBJ2-7; weak D call: TRBD2 (6 bases). Germline CDR1 and CDR2: LNHNV and YYDKDF (reference sequence). Trimming left V 5 bases short and J 6 bases short, with 20 bases between. This CDR3 contains 15 residues. The CDR3 DNA is TGTGCCACCAGCCCCCGACGGGGGACGGGGACCGAGCAGTACTTC. Amino acid sequence: CATSPRRGTGTEQYF.

This clone was seen more than once but under ten times. The chain has TRBV7-9 and TRBJ2-7, with TRBD1 as a possible D gene (5 bases). Trimming took off 5 bases at V and 6 bases at J, with 23 bases between the two ends. Per germline, CDR1 SEHNR and CDR2 FQNEAQ (reference sequence). The CDR3 has 16 amino acids. The DNA of the CDR3 is TGTGCCAGCAGCGACAGCAGGGCGGCGGCGGCGTCCGAGCAGTACTTC. It codes for CASSDSRAAAASEQYF.

This clone has only one observation. The V and J genes are TRBV29-1 and TRBJ2-3, with 8 bases that match TRBD2. The V segment lost 8 bases and the J segment 6 bases; nucleotides outside the gene matches: 10. Germline V gene sequence: CDR1 SQVTM, CDR2 ANQGSEA. There are 13 residues in the CDR3. The CDR3 DNA reads TGCAGCTATGAGCGGGAGATGGGTGATACGCAGTATTTT. Translation gives CSYEREMGDTQYF.

This rearrangement joins TRBV11-2 to TRBJ1-2; D ambiguous. This CDR3 is 15 amino acids long. The germline V and J ends were trimmed by 2 bases and 4 bases, with 14 bases remaining between them. Germline CDR1 reads SGHAT; CDR2 reads FQNNGV. The CDR3 region has the DNA TGTGCCAGCAGCTTATCGGGAAGGGTTGGCTATGGCTACACCTTC. It is translated as CASSLSGRVGYGYTF.

The gene calls are TRBV2 and TRBJ1-2; 11 bases agree with TRBD1. The trim removed 7 bases at V and 0 bases at J, leaving 7 bases unmatched. CDR1 is SNHLY and CDR2 is FYNNEI in the germline V gene. CDR3 length: 16 amino acids. The CDR3 region is CASIRTGGRTNYGYTF. In nucleotides, the CDR3 is TGTGCCAGCATACGGACAGGGGGCCGAACTAACTATGGCTACACCTTC.

This clone has just one count. This rearrangement joins TRBV30 to TRBJ2-6; D uncertain. This CDR3 has 14 residues. Germline CDR1 and CDR2: GTSNPN and SVGIG (reference sequence). With 4 bases removed from V and 2 bases from J, the gap between germline ends came to 9 bases. The CDR3 is CAWKGFTGANVLTF. CDR3 nucleotide sequence: TGTGCCTGGAAGGGATTCACTGGGGCCAACGTCCTGACTTTC.

This rearrangement joins TRBV7-9 to TRBJ2-7; D call uncertain. Trimming cost V 2 bases and J 3 bases, with 5 bases left between them. Germline V gene sequence: CDR1 SEHNR, CDR2 FQNEAQ (reference sequence). The CDR3 is made up of 12 amino acids. CDR3 sequence reads: CASSLNFYEQYF. CDR3 nucleotides: TGTGCCAGCAGCTTAAACTTCTACGAGCAGTACTTC.

The DNA for the CDR3 is TGTGCCAGCAGCTGGACAGGGATTGACAGCGGGAGCCCCGCAGATACGCAGTATTTT. This codes for CASSWTGIDSGSPADTQYF. The rearrangement links TRBV7-4 to TRBJ2-3; D may be TRBD1 or TRBD2 (8 bases each). This CDR3 region has 19 residues. Germline V lookup: CDR1 SGHVT, CDR2 SQSDAQ. The V end was cut by 4 bases, the J end by 4 bases, with 27 bases between.

V is TRBV2 and J is TRBJ2-5; 7 nucleotides align to TRBD1. The J call may be incorrect, as the DNA end agrees better with TRBJ2-7. Germline V gives CDR1 SNHLY, CDR2 FYNNEI. The CDR3 sequence is 13 residues long. For the CDR3, the DNA is TGTGCCGGGTCCTACGACAGGGCCTACGAGCAGTACTTC. Protein: CAGSYDRAYEQYF.

V gene TRBV5-6 combines with J gene TRBJ2-5, with TRBD2 as a possible D gene (6 bases). The germline CDR1 and CDR2 sequences are SGHDT and YYEEEE. V shed 0 bases and J shed 5 bases, with 8 bases lying between them. The CDR3 extends over 13 amino acids. Written as DNA, the CDR3 is TGTGCCAGCAGCTTGGGAGGGAGGGAGACCCAGTACTTC. Its translation is CASSLGGRETQYF.